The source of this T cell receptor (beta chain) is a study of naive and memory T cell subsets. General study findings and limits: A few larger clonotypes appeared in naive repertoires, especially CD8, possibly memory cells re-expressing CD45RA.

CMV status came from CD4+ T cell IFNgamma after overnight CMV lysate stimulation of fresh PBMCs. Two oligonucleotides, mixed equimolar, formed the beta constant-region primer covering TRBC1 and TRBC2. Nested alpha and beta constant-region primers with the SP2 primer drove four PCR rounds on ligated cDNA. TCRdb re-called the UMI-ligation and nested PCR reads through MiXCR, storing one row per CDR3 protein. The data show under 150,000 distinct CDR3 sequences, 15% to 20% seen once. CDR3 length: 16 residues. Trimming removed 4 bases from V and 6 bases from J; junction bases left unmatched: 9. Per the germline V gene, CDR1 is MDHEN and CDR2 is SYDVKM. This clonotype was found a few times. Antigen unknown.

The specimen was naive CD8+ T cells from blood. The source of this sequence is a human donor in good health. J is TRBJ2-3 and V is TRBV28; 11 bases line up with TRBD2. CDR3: CASSSELAGVGDTQYF. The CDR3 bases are TGTGCCAGCAGTTCTGAACTAGCGGGAGTGGGGGATACGCAGTATTTT.